One sample yielded the 18 T cell receptor beta chains listed below, sequenced in a study of blood T cells in healthy people across ages. PCR was performed a second time for roughly 7 to 11 cycles using a sample-barcoded 5' primer and a J-beta primer mix. TCRdb fed the 5' RACE reads into MiXCR, producing one record per CDR3 protein. The repertoire holds roughly 1,300,000 distinct CDR3 sequences, with almost 60% as singletons. Sequencing was done on a sample of blood. These receptors came from a man aged 18-30 years in good health.

The CDR3 nucleotides are TGTGCCAGCAGCTCTACAACTTATCCCGGACAGCAAGAGACCCAGTACTTC. This sequence encodes CASSSTTYPGQQETQYF. The chain links TRBV7-2 to TRBJ2-5; D possibly corresponds to TRBD1 (6 bases). The CDR3 has 17 amino acids. Germline V gene data show CDR1 as SGHTA and CDR2 as FQGNSA. V shed 4 bases and J shed 2 bases, with 20 bases lying between them. Looking up the rest from reference TRBV7-2 and TRBJ2-5 gives the full variable domain: GAGVSQSPSNKVTEKGKDVELRCDPISGHTALYWYRQSLGQGLEFLIYFQGNSAPDKSGLPSDRFSAERTGGSVSTLTIQRTQQEDSAVYLCASSSTTYPGQQETQYFGPGTRLLVL.

V gene TRBV20-1 combines with J gene TRBJ1-6; 8 bases line up with TRBD1. After removal of 3 bases from V and 10 bases from J, the junction contained 11 bases not matched to a gene. This CDR3 has 15 amino acids. Germline CDR1 reads DFQATT; CDR2 reads SNEGSKA (reference sequence). The CDR3 sequence is CSASRIGQGESPLHF. Here the CDR3 DNA reads TGCAGTGCTAGCCGGATTGGACAGGGTGAATCACCCCTCCACTTT.

The genes are TRBV12-5 and TRBJ2-3; possibly TRBD1 for D (6 bases). The germline V and J ends were trimmed by 1 base and 7 bases, with 9 bases remaining between them. The CDR3 loop spans 13 amino acids. Germline CDR1 reads LGHNT; CDR2 reads FRNRAP. The CDR3 here is CASGLGTANTQYF. Here the CDR3 DNA reads TGTGCTAGTGGTTTGGGGACAGCGAATACGCAGTATTTT.

The chain has TRBV9 and TRBJ2-3, with D tentatively TRBD1 or TRBD2 (5 bases each). This CDR3 has 17 amino acids. V lost 3 bases, J lost 4 bases, and 21 bases lay in between. Germline assignment: CDR1 SGDLS and CDR2 YYNGEE. CDR3 sequence: CASSGGRYRLGADTQYF. Here the CDR3 DNA reads TGTGCCAGCAGCGGGGGACGGTACCGTTTGGGGGCAGATACGCAGTATTTT.

The chain has TRBV15 and TRBJ2-2, with D unresolved. The V end lost 6 bases, the J end lost 13 bases, and 12 bases lay between the germline ends. CDR3 length equals 11 residues. Germline loops: CDR1 LNHNV, CDR2 YYDKDF (reference sequence). The CDR3 DNA is TGTGCCACCAGGAGGCAGGACGTGCTGTTTTTT. Translating gives CATRRQDVLFF.

The CDR3 reads CASSPGLPISYEQYF. The CDR3 DNA sequence: TGTGCCAGCAGTCCCGGTCTTCCGATTTCCTACGAGCAGTACTTC. The rearrangement joins TRBV7-8 to TRBJ2-7; no clear D gene. Germline lookup yields CDR1 SGHVS and CDR2 FQNEAQ. The CDR3 is 15 amino acids. With 6 bases removed from V and 1 base from J, the gap between germline ends came to 16 bases.

This clonotype was seen more than once but under ten times. This chain connects TRBV6-5 to TRBJ1-2, with D uncertain. CDR3 length: 13 residues. Trimming removed 3 bases at V and 5 bases at J, with 10 bases between. Germline V lookup: CDR1 MNHEY, CDR2 SVGAGI. CDR3 loop: CASSYTASYGYTF. CDR3 nucleotide sequence: TGTGCCAGCAGTTATACAGCTTCATATGGCTACACCTTC.

This sequence joins TRBV7-9 and TRBJ1-4, with TRBD1 matching 9 bases. V shed 5 bases and J 7 bases; nucleotides not matched to a gene: 11. Germline-derived CDR1 and CDR2 are SEHNR and FQNEAQ (reference sequence). CDR3 size: 16 residues. Here the CDR3 DNA reads TGTGCCAGCAGCACAACACAGGGGGCAGGGGCTGAAAAACTGTTTTTT. Translated, it gives CASSTTQGAGAEKLFF.

A few counts support this clonotype. The rearrangement links TRBV29-1 to TRBJ1-4, with D tentatively TRBD1 (6 bases). The V gene lost 3 bases and the J gene lost 13 bases, with 18 bases spanning the gap. This CDR3 has 13 residues. Germline values: CDR1 SQVTM, CDR2 ANQGSEA. DNA for the CDR3: TGCAGCGTTGAGCTCGAACAGGGAAGAAGACTGTTTTTT. Protein sequence: CSVELEQGRRLFF.

V is TRBV13 and J is TRBJ2-1, with D perhaps TRBD2 (5 bases). The J call could be wrong; TRBJ2-7 is a better fit for the DNA end. The germline V gene encodes CDR1 PRHDT and CDR2 FYEKMQ (reference sequence). CDR3 length: 15 residues. The CDR3 spells CASGSLIGSYNEQYF. In DNA form, the CDR3 reads TGTGCCAGCGGGAGTCTCATCGGCTCCTACAATGAGCAGTACTTC.

This clonotype was counted a single time. V gene TRBV6-2 or TRBV6-3 combines with J gene TRBJ2-2, with TRBD1 as a possible D gene (6 bases). CDR1 and CDR2 from the germline V gene are MNHEY and SVGEGT. Trimming stripped 4 bases from V and 3 bases from J, with 15 bases between. The CDR3 has 16 amino acids. The CDR3 loop is CASSSFNRAYTGELFF. The CDR3 region has the DNA TGTGCCAGCAGTTCGTTTAACAGGGCCTACACCGGGGAGCTGTTTTTT.

This clonotype was seen a handful of times. V is TRBV4-1 and J is TRBJ1-2; D is unresolved. V was clipped by 0 bases and J by 4 bases, with 18 bases between them. The length of the CDR3 is 17 residues. Germline V gene lookup returns CDR1 MGHRA and CDR2 YSYEKL. This chain's CDR3 is CASSQDRPHGDVYGYTF. Written as DNA, the CDR3 is TGCGCCAGCAGCCAAGATCGCCCGCACGGAGATGTCTATGGCTACACCTTC.

This clonotype was seen a single time. The chain carries TRBV5-1 and TRBJ2-1, with 8 nucleotides matching TRBD2. Losses at the gene ends were 2 bases for V and 6 bases for J; bases not matched to a gene: 7. From germline, CDR1 is SGHRS and CDR2 YFSETQ. The CDR3 runs to 15 residues. DNA for the CDR3: TGCGCCAGCAGCTTAGCGGGAGAACGGTCCAATGAGCAGTTCTTC. Amino acids: CASSLAGERSNEQFF.

The V and J genes are TRBV6-1 and TRBJ2-7; 9 bases are a match to TRBD2. This CDR3 contains 14 residues. The germline V gene encodes CDR1 MNHNS and CDR2 SASEGT. Trimming at V came to 8 bases and at J to 2 bases, leaving 7 bases not matched to a gene. The CDR3 region has the DNA TGTGCCAGCCGCCCAGCGGGAGGTCCCTACGAGCAGTACTTC. This sequence encodes CASRPAGGPYEQYF.

The gene calls are TRBV5-1 and TRBJ1-5, with D unresolved. The V end lost 4 bases, the J end lost 4 bases, and 9 bases lay between the germline ends. CDR1 and CDR2 from the germline V gene are SGHRS and YFSETQ. CDR3 length: 13 amino acids. The CDR3 DNA is TGCGCCAGCAGCCGCTGGGTGAATCAGCCCCAGCATTTT. Translation gives CASSRWVNQPQHF. Filled out from reference TRBV5-1 and TRBJ1-5, the complete variable domain reads KAGVTQTPRYLIKTRGQQVTLSCSPISGHRSVSWYQQTPGQGLQFLFEYFSETQRNKGNFPGRFSGRQFSNSRSEMNVSTLELGDSALYLCASSRWVNQPQHFGDGTRLSIL.

The CDR3 region is CASSDPDFSGDLYEQFF. CDR3 DNA: TGTGCCAGCAGCGACCCTGATTTTAGCGGGGATCTCTATGAGCAGTTCTTC. The chain is built from TRBV14 and TRBJ2-1; 8 bases line up with TRBD2. Germline V lookup: CDR1 SGHDN, CDR2 FVKESK. The CDR3 covers 17 residues. V shed 5 bases, J shed 8 bases, and the junction held 17 bases outside the gene matches.

This clonotype was seen more than once but under ten times. The gene calls are TRBV6-1 and TRBJ2-5; 10 nucleotides line up with TRBD2. Germline lookup yields CDR1 MNHNS and CDR2 SASEGT. The CDR3 spans 15 residues. V shed 5 bases, J shed 5 bases, and the junction held 8 bases outside the gene matches. CDR3 coding DNA: TGTGCCAGCAGTCTTCTAGCGGGAGAGTCGGAGACCCAGTACTTC. Its translation is CASSLLAGESETQYF.

This clonotype was seen more than once but under ten times. The chain joins TRBV25-1 to TRBJ1-6, with D possibly TRBD1 on 5 matching bases. CDR3 length equals 15 residues. Per the germline V gene, CDR1 is MGHDK and CDR2 is SYGVNS. V lost 6 bases to trimming and J lost 5 bases, with 14 bases between them. CDR3 protein: CASSQGIENNSPLHF. As DNA, the CDR3 is TGTGCCAGCAGCCAGGGTATCGAAAATAATTCACCCCTCCACTTT.